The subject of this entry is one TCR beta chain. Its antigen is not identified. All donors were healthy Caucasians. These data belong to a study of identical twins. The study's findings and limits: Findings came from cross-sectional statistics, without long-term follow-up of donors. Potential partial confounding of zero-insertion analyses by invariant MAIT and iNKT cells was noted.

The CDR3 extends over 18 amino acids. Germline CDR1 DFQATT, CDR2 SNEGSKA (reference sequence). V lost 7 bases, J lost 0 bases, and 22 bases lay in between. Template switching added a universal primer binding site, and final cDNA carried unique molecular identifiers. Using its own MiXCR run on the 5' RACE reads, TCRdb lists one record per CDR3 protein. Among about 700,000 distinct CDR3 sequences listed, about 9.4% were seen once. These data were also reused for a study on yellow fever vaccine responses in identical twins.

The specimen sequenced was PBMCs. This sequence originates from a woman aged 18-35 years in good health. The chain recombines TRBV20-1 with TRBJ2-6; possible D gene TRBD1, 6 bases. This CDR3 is CSGNPPGVILSGANVLTF. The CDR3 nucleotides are TGCAGTGGTAACCCTCCAGGGGTCATACTCTCTGGGGCCAACGTCCTGACTTTC.